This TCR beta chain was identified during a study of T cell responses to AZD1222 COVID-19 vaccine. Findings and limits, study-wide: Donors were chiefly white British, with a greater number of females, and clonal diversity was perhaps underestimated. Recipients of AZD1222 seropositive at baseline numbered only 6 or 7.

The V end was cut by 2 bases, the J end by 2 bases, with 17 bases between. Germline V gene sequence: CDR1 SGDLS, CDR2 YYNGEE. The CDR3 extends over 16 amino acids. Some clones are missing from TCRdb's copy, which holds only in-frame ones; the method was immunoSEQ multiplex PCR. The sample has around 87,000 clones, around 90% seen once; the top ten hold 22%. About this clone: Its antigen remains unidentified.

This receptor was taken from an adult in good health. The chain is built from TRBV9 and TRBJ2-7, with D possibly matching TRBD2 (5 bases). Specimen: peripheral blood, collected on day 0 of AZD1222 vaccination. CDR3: CASSVLAAPGTYEQYF. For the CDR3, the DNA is TGTGCCAGCAGCGTCCTTGCCGCGCCCGGGACCTACGAGCAGTACTTC.